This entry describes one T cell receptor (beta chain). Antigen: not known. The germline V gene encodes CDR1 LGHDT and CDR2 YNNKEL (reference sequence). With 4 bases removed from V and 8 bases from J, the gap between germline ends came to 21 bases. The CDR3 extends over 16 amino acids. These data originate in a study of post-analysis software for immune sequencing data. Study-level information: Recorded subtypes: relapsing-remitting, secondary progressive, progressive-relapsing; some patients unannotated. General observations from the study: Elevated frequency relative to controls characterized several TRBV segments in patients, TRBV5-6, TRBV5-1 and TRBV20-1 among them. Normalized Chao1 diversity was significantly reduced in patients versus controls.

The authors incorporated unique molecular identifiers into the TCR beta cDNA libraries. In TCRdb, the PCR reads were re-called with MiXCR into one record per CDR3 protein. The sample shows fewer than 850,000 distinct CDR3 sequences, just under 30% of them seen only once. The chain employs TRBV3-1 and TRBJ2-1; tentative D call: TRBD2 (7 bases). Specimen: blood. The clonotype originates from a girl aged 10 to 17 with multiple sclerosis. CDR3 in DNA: TGTGCCAGCAGCCTGGGACCGGGGGGCACAAGCTATGAGCAGTTCTTC. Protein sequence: CASSLGPGGTSYEQFF.